The rows below give T cell receptor beta chains drawn from one sample of a study of T cell repertoires in cytomegalovirus infection. A single record per CDR3 protein comes from TCRdb applying MiXCR to the reads. Of 560,000 or so distinct CDR3 sequences in the sample, approximately 15% were seen once. Sequenced input: CD8+ T cells from PBMCs. The source of these receptors is a human donor in good health (CMV status not recorded). Some clones in this sample may be carry-over from other donors' samples. Each CDR3 is given with its conserved first and last residue. The order of the fields is CDR3 length, J gene, D gene, clone size, V gene, CDR3 DNA, CDR3 protein. A D gene is named only where the DNA matches it firmly. Size values are once, few and many counts, or a class for expanded clones, and some rows have none.

length: 14; J: TRBJ2-2; D: TRBD2; size: many; V: TRBV27; DNA: TGTGCCAGCAGTACCAGCGGGGTTACTGGGGAGCTGTTTTTT; CDR3: CASSTSGVTGELFF
length: 15; J: TRBJ1-1; D: .; size: .; V: TRBV20-1; DNA: TGCAGTGCTAGAGATCTGCGAGGACTGAACACTGAAGCTTTCTTT; CDR3: CSARDLRGLNTEAFF
length: 15; J: TRBJ2-1; D: TRBD2; size: once; V: TRBV27; DNA: TGTGCCAGCAGTTTGGGACTAGGTTGGACCAATGAGCAGTTCTTC; CDR3: CASSLGLGWTNEQFF
length: 18; J: TRBJ1-1; D: .; size: .; V: TRBV12-5; DNA: TGTGCTAGTGGTTGGATCAGTGGGTGGGGACCCTCGAACACTGAAGCTTTCTTT; CDR3: CASGWISGWGPSNTEAFF
length: 15; J: TRBJ2-1; D: .; size: many; V: TRBV12-3/TRBV12-4; DNA: TGTGCCACCAACTCTGAAGGGCCTGGGGGGAATGAGCAGTTCTTC; CDR3: CATNSEGPGGNEQFF
length: 16; J: TRBJ2-7; D: TRBD1; size: many; V: TRBV19; DNA: TGTGCCAGTGAAGGCCGGGATCGACAGGGTACCTACGAGCAGTACTTC; CDR3: CASEGRDRQGTYEQYF
length: 14; J: TRBJ2-1; D: TRBD2; size: .; V: TRBV7-9; DNA: TGTGCCAGCAGCTTTGGGGGGAGGGCCAATGAGCAGTTCTTC; CDR3: CASSFGGRANEQFF
length: 13; J: TRBJ1-1; D: .; size: .; V: TRBV12-3/TRBV12-4; DNA: TGTGCCAGCAGTCTTTGGGGCTGGTCTGAAGCTTTCTTT; CDR3: CASSLWGWSEAFF
length: 18; J: TRBJ2-2; D: .; size: few; V: TRBV6-5; DNA: TGTGCCAGCAGTTACGCCTTCGGGACTCCGGGAGAGGGCGGGGAGCTGTTTTTT; CDR3: CASSYAFGTPGEGGELFF
length: 15; J: TRBJ2-2; D: .; size: few; V: TRBV5-1; DNA: TGCGCCAGCAGCTTGGGGACAGTGCTCACCGGGGAGCTGTTTTTT; CDR3: CASSLGTVLTGELFF
length: 14; J: TRBJ2-1; D: .; size: many; V: TRBV6-1; DNA: TGTGCCAGCATTTCGGCTCGTCGACACAATGAGCAGTTCTTC; CDR3: CASISARRHNEQFF
length: 14; J: TRBJ1-1; D: TRBD1; size: many; V: TRBV12-3/TRBV12-4; DNA: TGTGCCAGCAGTGCCGGGACAGGGAACACTGAAGCTTTCTTT; CDR3: CASSAGTGNTEAFF
length: 13; J: TRBJ1-1; D: TRBD1; size: few; V: TRBV19; DNA: TGTGCCAGTAGCCCGGGCAGGGGGCCTGAAGCTTTCTTT; CDR3: CASSPGRGPEAFF
length: 17; J: TRBJ2-7; D: .; size: many; V: TRBV28; DNA: TGTGCCAGCAGTTTATCCTCCCCCCAGCGGGTCTCCTACGAGCAGTACTTC; CDR3: CASSLSSPQRVSYEQYF
length: 14; J: TRBJ2-1; D: TRBD1; size: many; V: TRBV7-3; DNA: TGTGCCAGCAGTCCCGGACAGGGTTTTAATGAGCAGTTCTTC; CDR3: CASSPGQGFNEQFF
length: 14; J: TRBJ1-2; D: .; size: .; V: TRBV5-1; DNA: TGCGCCAGCAGCTTGGAACCACAAGGGGATGGCTACACCTTC; CDR3: CASSLEPQGDGYTF
length: 13; J: TRBJ2-2; D: .; size: .; V: TRBV6-5; DNA: TGTGCCAGCAGCACGGATCTGACCGGGGAGCTGTTTTTT; CDR3: CASSTDLTGELFF
length: 15; J: TRBJ2-5; D: .; size: many; V: TRBV7-9; DNA: TGTGCCAGCAGCCTTAAGGACACCAGTCGAGAGACCCAGTACTTC; CDR3: CASSLKDTSRETQYF
length: 14; J: TRBJ2-1; D: .; size: many; V: TRBV4-2; DNA: TGTGCCAGCAGCCCCGCGGGACTCCACAATGAGCAGTTCTTC; CDR3: CASSPAGLHNEQFF
length: 15; J: TRBJ2-1; D: TRBD2; size: few; V: TRBV20-1; DNA: TGCAGTGCTGATACCGGGACTAGCGGGAGCAATGAGCAGTTCTTC; CDR3: CSADTGTSGSNEQFF
length: 15; J: TRBJ2-4; D: .; size: many; V: TRBV28; DNA: TGTGCCAGCAGTCCCACAACAGGGGCCAAAAACATTCAGTACTTC; CDR3: CASSPTTGAKNIQYF
length: 15; J: TRBJ1-1; D: .; size: .; V: TRBV28; DNA: TGTGCCAGCACCACAGGCGTGGGTTGGGGCACTGAAGCTTTCTTT; CDR3: CASTTGVGWGTEAFF
length: 14; J: TRBJ1-5; D: .; size: .; V: TRBV2; DNA: TGTGCCAGCAGAACCGGGTCCTCGGTGGAGCCCCAGCATTTT; CDR3: CASRTGSSVEPQHF
length: 13; J: TRBJ1-2; D: TRBD1; size: .; V: TRBV6-5; DNA: TGTGCCAGCAGGCCAGGGGGCGGGTATGGCTACACCTTC; CDR3: CASRPGGGYGYTF
length: 16; J: TRBJ2-5; D: TRBD1; size: many; V: TRBV6-1; DNA: TGTGCCAGCAGTTCACAGGGGGCCTCCCCTCAAGAGACCCAGTACTTC; CDR3: CASSSQGASPQETQYF
length: 16; J: TRBJ2-3; D: TRBD2; size: many; V: TRBV6-6; DNA: TGTGCCAGCAGTCACGGGACTAGCGGGAGAGGAGATACGCAGTATTTT; CDR3: CASSHGTSGRGDTQYF
length: 18; J: TRBJ2-1; D: TRBD2; size: .; V: TRBV3-1; DNA: TGTGCCAGCAGCGAAGACCCTCGACTAGCGGATACCTACAATGAGCAGTTCTTC; CDR3: CASSEDPRLADTYNEQFF
length: 18; J: TRBJ2-5; D: TRBD1; size: few; V: TRBV5-6; DNA: TGTGCCAGCAGCTTTACCCGTCGGGACAGGAAGGTTTCAGAGACCCAGTACTTC; CDR3: CASSFTRRDRKVSETQYF
length: 17; J: TRBJ1-1; D: .; size: few; V: TRBV10-3; DNA: TGTGCCATCAGTGAAAACAGGGCTGCCCTGTTGAACACTGAAGCTTTCTTT; CDR3: CAISENRAALLNTEAFF
length: 18; J: TRBJ2-7; D: TRBD1; size: medium-sized; V: TRBV7-8; DNA: TGTGCCAGCAGTAAATTCGGACAGGGGGATTCCAGCTCCTACGAGCAGTACTTC; CDR3: CASSKFGQGDSSSYEQYF
length: 14; J: TRBJ2-1; D: .; size: many; V: TRBV11-2; DNA: TGTGCCAGCAGCTCTAACCCATCGGGGGATGAGCAGTTCTTC; CDR3: CASSSNPSGDEQFF
length: 16; J: TRBJ1-4; D: TRBD1; size: .; V: TRBV9; DNA: TGTGCCAGCAGCGTAGCCGGGACAGGCGGGGGGGAAAAACTGTTTTTT; CDR3: CASSVAGTGGGEKLFF
length: 14; J: TRBJ2-3; D: .; size: many; V: TRBV4-1; DNA: TGCGCCAGCAGCCAAGATCGTGGTGCAGATACGCAGTATTTT; CDR3: CASSQDRGADTQYF
length: 19; J: TRBJ2-3; D: TRBD2; size: many; V: TRBV27; DNA: TGTGCCAGCAGCTTCCTGGGACTAGCGGGAGGCCTTTCCACAGATACGCAGTATTTT; CDR3: CASSFLGLAGGLSTDTQYF
length: 17; J: TRBJ1-3; D: .; size: .; V: TRBV9; DNA: TGTGCCAGCAGCCTCTATGTTAGTCTAGCACCTGGAAACACCATATATTTT; CDR3: CASSLYVSLAPGNTIYF
length: 15; J: TRBJ2-1; D: .; size: .; V: TRBV11-2; DNA: TGTGCCAGCAGCTTAGTTAGCGGACCTGTCAATGAGCAGTTCTTC; CDR3: CASSLVSGPVNEQFF
length: 18; J: TRBJ2-2; D: TRBD2; size: .; V: TRBV9; DNA: TGTGCCAGCAGCGTAGACCGGAGCAGCGGGAGGGCCTCCGGGGAGCTGTTTTTT; CDR3: CASSVDRSSGRASGELFF
length: 16; J: TRBJ2-2; D: TRBD2; size: .; V: TRBV27; DNA: TGTGCCAGCAGTTTATCAACGGGGGGGCAGGACGGGGAGCTGTTTTTT; CDR3: CASSLSTGGQDGELFF
length: 14; J: TRBJ2-1; D: .; size: .; V: TRBV9; DNA: TGTGCCAGCAGCGTAGGGGCTGATGACAATGAGCAGTTCTTC; CDR3: CASSVGADDNEQFF
length: 14; J: TRBJ1-2; D: .; size: many; V: TRBV27; DNA: TGTGCCAGCAGATCTACGGACATTTACTATGGCTACACCTTC; CDR3: CASRSTDIYYGYTF
length: 16; J: TRBJ2-4; D: TRBD2; size: few; V: TRBV5-1; DNA: TGCGCCAGCAGCTTGCGGGGGGACTTAGCCAAAAACATTCAGTACTTC; CDR3: CASSLRGDLAKNIQYF
length: 15; J: TRBJ2-7; D: .; size: many; V: TRBV6-2/TRBV6-3; DNA: TGTGCCAGCAGTTACAGGAGGGGGAGCTCCTACGAGCAGTACTTC; CDR3: CASSYRRGSSYEQYF
length: 12; J: TRBJ1-3; D: TRBD1; size: many; V: TRBV28; DNA: TGTGCCAGCAAGGGGGCCGGAAACACCATATATTTT; CDR3: CASKGAGNTIYF